These 9 T cell receptor beta chains came from one sample sequenced in a study of human T cells and chemical hapten exposure. TCRdb reprocessed the RACE reads via MiXCR and lists one record per CDR3 protein. The sample holds roughly 150,000 distinct CDR3 sequences, around 11% seen once. Specified time point: patch test 2, 6 weeks after DPC sensitization. The treatment was: therapeutic diphenylcyclopropenone sensitization with weekly scalp DPC. The sample was whole blood, taken in connection with sensitization to the hapten diphenylcyclopropenone (DPC). The receptors here all came from a woman aged 45-65 years with alopecia areata. Some clones in this sample may be carry-over from other donors' samples.

The chain recombines TRBV5-1 with TRBJ2-7, with 9 bases identical to TRBD1. After removal of 3 bases from V and 1 base from J, the junction contained 8 bases not matched to a gene. This CDR3 has 16 residues. The germline CDR1 and CDR2 sequences are SGHRS and YFSETQ. The DNA of the CDR3 is TGCGCCAGCAGCTCGTGGATCGGGACAGGGTCCTACGAGCAGTACTTC. Translated, it gives CASSSWIGTGSYEQYF.

The J gene is TRBJ2-5, the V gene TRBV12-3 or TRBV12-4; D possibly uses TRBD1 or TRBD2 (5 bases each). The CDR3 is made up of 14 amino acids. With 4 bases removed from V and 3 bases from J, the gap between germline ends came to 12 bases. This CDR3 is CASSSGWGKETQYF. The CDR3 DNA sequence: TGTGCCAGCAGTTCAGGATGGGGGAAAGAGACCCAGTACTTC.

This clonotype came up many times. This sequence joins TRBV11-3 and TRBJ2-1; D is undetermined. The V and J ends lost 5 bases and 3 bases respectively, with 5 bases between them. Germline CDR1 SGHNT, CDR2 YENEEA. This CDR3 has 12 residues. The CDR3 nucleotides read TGTGCCAGCAGCAACAACTACAATGAGCAGTTCTTC. It translates to CASSNNYNEQFF.

The genes are TRBV20-1 and TRBJ1-1, with D possibly TRBD1 on 5 matching bases. The V gene lost 3 bases and the J gene lost 1 base, with 9 bases spanning the gap. The CDR3 consists of 13 residues. Germline CDR1 is DFQATT and CDR2 is SNEGSKA (reference sequence). Here the CDR3 DNA reads TGCAGTGCTAGTGTTGGGACGAACACTGAAGCTTTCTTT. It is translated as CSASVGTNTEAFF.

This clonotype was counted between two and nine times. The rearrangement uses TRBV12-3 or TRBV12-4 and TRBJ1-6; D not resolved. Trimming shortened V by 2 bases and J by 8 bases, and 10 bases separated the two germline ends. The CDR3 loop spans 14 amino acids. The CDR3 coding sequence is TGTGCCAGCAGTTTAAGCAGGAGCGATTCACCCCTCCACTTT. Amino acids: CASSLSRSDSPLHF.

The table lists this clonotype with many counts. The CDR3: CASSLAGAPDTQYF. CDR3 DNA sequence: TGCGCCAGCAGCCTAGCGGGAGCACCAGATACGCAGTATTTT. The rearrangement links TRBV5-1 to TRBJ2-3, with 10 nucleotides matching TRBD2. The CDR3 runs to 14 residues. The V gene's germline CDR1 is SGHRS and CDR2 YFSETQ. V gave up 4 bases and J gave up 4 bases; unmatched junction bases: 3. Full variable domain (rest looked up from reference TRBV5-1 and TRBJ2-3): KAGVTQTPRYLIKTRGQQVTLSCSPISGHRSVSWYQQTPGQGLQFLFEYFSETQRNKGNFPGRFSGRQFSNSRSEMNVSTLELGDSALYLCASSLAGAPDTQYFGPGTRLTVL.

The rearrangement links TRBV18 to TRBJ1-2; D gene uncertain. From germline, CDR1 is KGHSH and CDR2 LQKENI. The V end lost 1 base, the J end lost 8 bases, and 11 bases lay between the germline ends. The CDR3 extends over 13 amino acids. CDR3 coding DNA: TGTGCCAGCTCACCACTTCACCTTGAGGGCTACACCTTC. It specifies CASSPLHLEGYTF.

In this sample, this clonotype turned up many times. A junction boundary mismatches the germline segment, possibly from a read error. The chain has TRBV7-7 and TRBJ2-3; possible D gene TRBD1, 5 bases. The CDR3 contains 13 residues. Germline V gives CDR1 SSHAT, CDR2 FNYEAQ (reference sequence). The CDR3 loop is CASSLEGADTQYF. DNA of the CDR3: TGTGCTAGCAGCTTAGAAGGGGCAGATACGCAGTATTTT.

This clonotype was recorded at least ten times. V gene TRBV5-6 combines with J gene TRBJ1-4, with TRBD1 matching over 8 bases. J gave up 6 bases and V 4 bases, and 8 bases lay outside the gene matches. CDR3 size: 15 residues. Germline V gene sequence: CDR1 SGHDT, CDR2 YYEEEE. The CDR3: CASSTRTGTHEKLFF. The CDR3, as DNA: TGTGCCAGCAGCACCCGGACAGGGACCCATGAAAAACTGTTTTTT.